This T cell receptor beta chain was retrieved from a study of response to subunit inactivated influenza vaccine. General observations from the study: Authors suggested each seasonal influenza vaccination recruits few new T cells.

Germline-derived CDR1 and CDR2 are SEHNR and FQNEAQ (reference sequence). V lost 5 bases, J lost 6 bases, and 13 bases lay in between. The CDR3 sequence is 13 residues long. The sample holds many counts of this clonotype. Its antigen is currently unknown. TCRdb fed the RT-PCR reads into MiXCR, producing one record per CDR3 protein. The sample lists about 500,000 distinct CDR3 sequences; around 7.7% were seen once. The TCR was taken from a man between 50 and 69 years old who received an inactivated influenza vaccine. The chain joins TRBV7-9 to TRBJ1-1; D gene uncertain. The sequences come from PBMCs from blood, collected less than 25 months after vaccination. CDR3 sequence (DNA): TGTGCCAGCAGCCTTGAGACTGGGGCTGAAGCTTTCTTT. It is translated as CASSLETGAEAFF.